A single sample gave rise to the 19 T cell receptor beta chains below, sequenced in a study of blood T cell repertoires in COVID-19. Some clones are missing from TCRdb's copy, which holds only in-frame ones; the method was immunoSEQ multiplex PCR. The data show about 110,000 clones, about three quarters seen once. Source material: peripheral blood. The origin of the receptors is a woman aged 35 to 49 with acute or convalescent COVID-19.

This clone was recorded a few times. The V and J genes are TRBV18 and TRBJ2-6; TRBD1 might be the D (6 bases). Deletions cut 1 base from V and 4 bases from J, with 11 bases between. The CDR3 covers 16 residues. Germline CDR1 KGHSH, CDR2 LQKENI. In DNA, the CDR3 is TGTGCCAGCTCACCACTACAGGGTCCCGGGGCCAACGTCCTGACTTTC. Its protein is CASSPLQGPGANVLTF.

The chain combines TRBV28 with TRBJ1-2; 7 bases line up with TRBD1. CDR1 and CDR2 from the germline V gene are MDHEN and SYDVKM. This CDR3 has 13 residues. V shed 8 bases, J shed 0 bases, and the junction held 3 bases outside the gene matches. The CDR3 nucleotides are TGTGCCAGCCGGGACAGTACTAACTATGGCTACACCTTC. Translation gives CASRDSTNYGYTF.

This clone was seen just once. The V and J genes are TRBV2 and TRBJ2-7; 9 bases map to TRBD1. Germline loops: CDR1 SNHLY, CDR2 FYNNEI. CDR3 size: 16 residues. The junction had 16 bases not matched to a gene; V was cut back by 7 bases and J by 6 bases. CDR3 protein: CASTTPDRGSPGEQYF. The DNA for the CDR3 is TGTGCCAGCACTACCCCGGACAGGGGAAGTCCGGGCGAGCAGTACTTC.

The chain links TRBV27 to TRBJ2-5; the D gene is possibly TRBD2 (5 bases). This CDR3 is 15 amino acids long. Trimming took off 4 bases at V and 5 bases at J, with 17 bases between the two ends. Germline V gene data show CDR1 as MNHEY and CDR2 as SMNVEV (reference sequence). The CDR3 DNA sequence: TGTGCCAGCAGTTACTTAGCGAGTCCCCCGGAGACCCAGTACTTC. Its translation is CASSYLASPPETQYF.

V and J are TRBV5-5 and TRBJ1-2; possibly TRBD1 for D (6 bases). Per the germline V gene, CDR1 is SGHKS and CDR2 is YYEKEE (reference sequence). V lost 0 bases to trimming and J lost 6 bases, with 21 bases between them. There are 17 residues in the CDR3. CDR3 sequence reads: CASSLAPTLGGGHGYTF. DNA for the CDR3: TGTGCCAGCAGCTTGGCCCCGACCCTAGGGGGGGGGCATGGCTACACCTTC. Variable domain in full (rest from reference TRBV5-5 and TRBJ1-2): DAGVTQSPTHLIKTRGQQVTLRCSPISGHKSVSWYQQVLGQGPQFIFQYYEKEERGRGNFPDRFSARQFPNYSSELNVNALLLGDSALYLCASSLAPTLGGGHGYTFGSGTRLTVV.

J is TRBJ2-3 and V is TRBV9; perhaps TRBD1 as D (6 bases). The V and J ends lost 1 base and 2 bases respectively, with 14 bases between them. Germline CDR1 reads SGDLS; CDR2 reads YYNGEE. This CDR3 is built from 16 residues. As DNA, the CDR3 is TGTGCCAGCAGCGTATCAGGCAGGGGATCCACAGATACGCAGTATTTT. Protein product: CASSVSGRGSTDTQYF.

This chain links TRBV6-2 or TRBV6-3 with TRBJ1-1; TRBD1 is a possible D gene (6 bases). V was clipped by 2 bases and J by 4 bases, with 20 bases between them. The CDR3 loop spans 17 amino acids. Germline values: CDR1 MNHEY, CDR2 SVGEGT. The CDR3 loop is CASSYPRTELPGTEAFF. The CDR3 nucleotides are TGTGCCAGCAGTTACCCTCGGACAGAACTCCCCGGCACTGAAGCTTTCTTT.

The genes are TRBV29-1 and TRBJ1-5, with a tentative D call TRBD1 (6 bases). Germline lookup yields CDR1 SQVTM and CDR2 ANQGSEA. This CDR3 contains 12 residues. The V and J ends lost 6 bases and 3 bases respectively, with 9 bases between them. CDR3 coding DNA: TGCAGCGTCAGGGACATCAATCAGCCCCAGCATTTT. Amino acid sequence: CSVRDINQPQHF.

CDR3 sequence (DNA): TGTGCCACTGGACAGGAGACCCAGTACTTC. Translated: CATGQETQYF. V usage is TRBV2 and J usage is TRBJ2-5; D perhaps matches TRBD1 (6 bases). V gave up 10 bases and J gave up 5 bases, with 8 bases separating them. The CDR3 is made up of 10 amino acids. CDR1 and CDR2 from the germline V gene are SNHLY and FYNNEI.

The chain joins TRBV2 to TRBJ2-1; TRBD2 aligns across 9 bases. Germline lookup yields CDR1 SNHLY and CDR2 FYNNEI. This CDR3 spans 14 amino acids. Trimming cost V 6 bases and J 6 bases; bases outside gene matches: 6. The CDR3 spells CASREGLAVNEQFF. Written as DNA, the CDR3 is TGTGCCAGCAGGGAGGGACTAGCTGTCAATGAGCAGTTCTTC. The full variable domain, its missing parts supplied by reference TRBV2 and TRBJ2-1, is EPEVTQTPSHQVTQMGQEVILRCVPISNHLYFYWYRQILGQKVEFLVSFYNNEISEKSEIFDDQFSVERPDGSNFTLKIRSTKLEDSAMYFCASREGLAVNEQFFGPGTRLTVL.

The chain employs TRBV9 and TRBJ1-6, with TRBD1 identical over 7 bases. There are 14 residues in the CDR3. With V trimmed by 5 bases and J by 10 bases, 9 bases remained unmatched. Per germline, CDR1 SGDLS and CDR2 YYNGEE. The CDR3 nucleotides read TGTGCCAGCAGTGCCGGGACAGTCAACTCACCCCTCCACTTT. This codes for CASSAGTVNSPLHF. The whole variable domain, remainder taken from reference TRBV9 and TRBJ1-6, is DSGVTQTPKHLITATGQRVTLRCSPRSGDLSVYWYQQSLDQGLQFLIQYYNGEERAKGNILERFSAQQFPDLHSELNLSSLELGDSALYFCASSAGTVNSPLHFGNGTRLTVT.

The sample holds one count of this clone. The chain links TRBV18 to TRBJ1-1; the match to TRBD1 covers 12 bases. CDR3 length: 17 amino acids. The trim removed 5 bases at V and 0 bases at J, leaving 7 bases unmatched. CDR1 is KGHSH and CDR2 is LQKENI in the germline V gene. In DNA, the CDR3 is TGTGCCAGCTCAAAGGGACAGGGGGCTGCCATGAACACTGAAGCTTTCTTT. Its protein is CASSKGQGAAMNTEAFF.

This clone was seen more than once but under ten times. V gene TRBV7-9 combines with J gene TRBJ2-7; maybe TRBD1 (6 bases). Trimming cost V 5 bases and J 6 bases, with 11 bases left between them. The CDR3 totals 12 residues. Germline V gives CDR1 SEHNR, CDR2 FQNEAQ (reference sequence). The CDR3 DNA follows: TGTGCCAGCAGCCCCAACAGGGTCGAGCAGTACTTC. Translated: CASSPNRVEQYF. The whole variable domain, remainder taken from reference TRBV7-9 and TRBJ2-7, is DTGVSQNPRHKITKRGQNVTFRCDPISEHNRLYWYRQTLGQGPEFLTYFQNEAQLEKSRLLSDRFSAERPKGSFSTLEIQRTEQGDSAMYLCASSPNRVEQYFGPGTRLTVT.

CDR3 coding DNA: TGTGCTAGTGGTTTGGGACAGGGGGAATCACCCCTCCACTTT. As protein: CASGLGQGESPLHF. The chain joins TRBV12-5 to TRBJ1-6, with TRBD1 matching 9 bases. This CDR3 region has 14 residues. Trimming removed 1 base from V and 10 bases from J; junction bases left unmatched: 2. The germline V gene has CDR1 LGHNT and CDR2 FRNRAP.

This clone was counted a single time. The chain has TRBV5-6 and TRBJ1-2, with D possibly being TRBD1 (5 bases). This CDR3 has 14 residues. Germline values: CDR1 SGHDT, CDR2 YYEEEE. V lost 1 base and J lost 3, with 10 bases in between. The CDR3 sequence: CASSLQGMDYGYTF. DNA for the CDR3: TGTGCCAGCAGCTTGCAGGGCATGGACTATGGCTACACCTTC. The full variable domain, completed using reference TRBV5-6 and TRBJ1-2, is DAGVTQSPTHLIKTRGQQVTLRCSPKSGHDTVSWYQQALGQGPQFIFQYYEEEERQRGNFPDRFSGHQFPNYSSELNVNALLLGDSALYLCASSLQGMDYGYTFGSGTRLTVV.

The chain employs TRBV15 and TRBJ2-2; 8 nucleotides align to TRBD2. Germline V gene data show CDR1 as LNHNV and CDR2 as YYDKDF (reference sequence). V shed 0 bases and J 0 bases; nucleotides not matched to a gene: 3. The CDR3 extends over 17 amino acids. The CDR3 loop is CATSRDYSGANTGELFF. The CDR3 region has the DNA TGTGCCACCAGCAGAGATTATAGCGGGGCGAACACCGGGGAGCTGTTTTTT.

This clone was seen a handful of times. The chain uses TRBV29-1 and TRBJ2-5; TRBD1 agrees at 8 bases. V lost 6 bases, J lost 9 bases, and 12 bases stayed unmatched. CDR3 length: 13 residues. CDR1 and CDR2 from the germline V gene are SQVTM and ANQGSEA. CDR3 nucleotides: TGCAGCGTAGTACAGGGGGGTCAAGGGGCCCAGTACTTC. The encoded protein is CSVVQGGQGAQYF.

CDR3 sequence reads: CASGFGRLYDEQYF. The CDR3 bases are TGTGCTAGTGGTTTCGGGAGACTCTACGACGAGCAGTACTTC. The chain has TRBV12-5 and TRBJ2-7; TRBD2 might be the D (6 bases). This CDR3 contains 14 residues. Germline CDR1 is LGHNT and CDR2 is FRNRAP. Deletions cut 3 bases from V and 5 bases from J, with 14 bases between. Complete variable domain (other parts from reference TRBV12-5 and TRBJ2-7): DARVTQTPRHKVTEMGQEVTMRCQPILGHNTVFWYRQTMMQGLELLAYFRNRAPLDDSGMPKDRFSAEMPDATLATLKIQPSEPRDSAVYFCASGFGRLYDEQYFGPGTRLTVT.

The chain recombines TRBV5-1 with TRBJ1-5; perhaps TRBD1 as D (6 bases). The CDR3 covers 14 residues. Germline V CDR1 and CDR2: SGHRS, YFSETQ. V was shortened by 0 bases and J by 6 bases, with 10 bases between the two germline ends. CDR3 nucleotide sequence: TGCGCCAGCAGCTTGGCTGGGGGCCGTCAGCCCCAGCATTTT. Translating gives CASSLAGGRQPQHF.